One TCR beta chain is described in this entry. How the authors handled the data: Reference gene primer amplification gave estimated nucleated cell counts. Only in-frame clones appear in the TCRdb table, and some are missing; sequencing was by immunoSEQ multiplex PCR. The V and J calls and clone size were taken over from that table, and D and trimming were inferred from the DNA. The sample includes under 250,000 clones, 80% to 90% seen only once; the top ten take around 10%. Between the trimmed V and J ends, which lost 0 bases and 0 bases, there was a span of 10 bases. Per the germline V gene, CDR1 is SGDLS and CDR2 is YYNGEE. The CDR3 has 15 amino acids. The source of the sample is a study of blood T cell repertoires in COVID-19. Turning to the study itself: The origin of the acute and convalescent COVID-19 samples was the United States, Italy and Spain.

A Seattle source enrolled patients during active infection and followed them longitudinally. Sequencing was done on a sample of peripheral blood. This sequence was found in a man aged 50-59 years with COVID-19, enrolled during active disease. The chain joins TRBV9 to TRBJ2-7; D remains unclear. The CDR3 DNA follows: TGTGCCAGCAGCGTAGAGTGGGCCGACTCCTACGAGCAGTACTTC. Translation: CASSVEWADSYEQYF.